This T cell receptor beta chain was recovered during a study of blood T cell repertoires in COVID-19. Study summary: Sample material is recorded as cDNA or gDNA derived from T cells, B-cell-depleted T cells, or PBMCs.

Here immunoSEQ multiplex PCR was the method, and the copy in TCRdb shows in-frame clones only, minus some. The table lists around 100,000 clones, approximately 80% of them singletons. The CDR3 has 13 residues. Germline CDR1 is LNHDA and CDR2 is SQIVND (reference sequence). Trimming shortened V by 6 bases and J by 2 bases, and 11 bases separated the two germline ends. Sequenced material: peripheral blood. The rearrangement uses TRBV19 and TRBJ2-7; D is perhaps TRBD1 (6 bases). The receptor was derived from a woman between 65 and 79 years old with acute or convalescent COVID-19. For the CDR3, the DNA is TGTGCCAGTAGAGATGGACAGACCTACGAGCAGTACTTC. The encoded protein is CASRDGQTYEQYF.